Listed here are 23 T cell receptor beta chains from one sample, sequenced in a study of blood T cell repertoires in COVID-19. Generated by immunoSEQ multiplex PCR, the TCRdb table keeps only in-frame clones and is missing some. The table lists roughly 200,000 clones, 70% to 80% of them singletons. Sequenced input: peripheral blood. These receptors all stem from a woman in her 40s with COVID-19, enrolled during active disease.

The chain uses TRBV14 and TRBJ2-7, with 9 bases lining up with TRBD1. The CDR3 consists of 14 residues. Looked up from germline, CDR1 is SGHDN and CDR2 is FVKESK. Trimming took 4 bases from V and 6 from J; bases not matched to a gene: 7. This CDR3 is CASSPRDRDREQYF. The CDR3 nucleotides read TGTGCCAGCAGCCCCCGGGACAGGGACCGCGAGCAGTACTTC.

This sequence joins TRBV10-3 and TRBJ2-7; the D gene is possibly TRBD2 (5 bases). The CDR3 is 14 amino acids. V dropped 4 bases and J dropped 6 bases, with 16 bases sitting between them. CDR1 is ENHRY and CDR2 is SYGVKD in the germline V gene. CDR3 DNA: TGTGCCATCAGTGTTAACCCGTTCGAGGGCGAGCAGTACTTC. It encodes CAISVNPFEGEQYF.

This clone was counted a few times. The chain recombines TRBV9 with TRBJ2-7, with D uncertain. V dropped 0 bases and J dropped 0 bases, with 13 bases sitting between them. The CDR3 runs 16 residues. Germline CDR1 reads SGDLS; CDR2 reads YYNGEE. The CDR3, as DNA: TGTGCCAGCAGCGTAGAGGCTCATTACAGCTCCTACGAGCAGTACTTC. This sequence encodes CASSVEAHYSSYEQYF.

This clone was picked up one time. This chain uses TRBV5-4 with TRBJ2-2; D is unclear. CDR1 SGHNT and CDR2 YYREEE come from the germline V gene (reference sequence). The CDR3 runs 14 residues. Trimming left V 2 bases short and J 1 base short, with 6 bases between. The CDR3 loop reads CASSFIQNTGELFF. In nucleotides, the CDR3 is TGTGCCAGCAGCTTTATACAGAACACCGGGGAGCTGTTTTTT.

This clone has just a few counts. The V gene is TRBV5-8, the J gene TRBJ1-2; no reliable D call. Germline lookup yields CDR1 SGHTS and CDR2 YDEGEE. The CDR3 runs to 13 residues. V was clipped by 2 bases and J by 4 bases, with 9 bases between them. The CDR3 loop reads CASSFGQVYGYTF. The CDR3, as DNA: TGTGCCAGCAGCTTTGGGCAGGTCTATGGCTACACCTTC.

The genes are TRBV7-3 and TRBJ1-1; D is unresolved. Looked up from germline, CDR1 is SGHTA and CDR2 is FQGTGA. The CDR3 has 13 amino acids. Trimming cost V 2 bases and J 7 bases, with 11 bases left between them. CDR3 nucleotide sequence: TGTGCCAGCAGCTTAGGTGTTACGGGTGAAGCTTTCTTT. This encodes CASSLGVTGEAFF. The whole variable domain, remainder taken from reference TRBV7-3 and TRBJ1-1, is GAGVSQTPSNKVTEKGKYVELRCDPISGHTALYWYRQSLGQGPEFLIYFQGTGAADDSGLPNDRFFAVRPEGSVSTLKIQRTERGDSAVYLCASSLGVTGEAFFGQGTRLTVV.

The V call is TRBV7-9, the J call TRBJ1-3, with a possible D match to TRBD1 (6 bases). CDR1 and CDR2 from the germline V gene are SEHNR and FQNEAQ (reference sequence). The CDR3 is 14 amino acids. Trimming left V 4 bases short and J 4 bases short, with 11 bases between. Here the CDR3 DNA reads TGTGCCAGCAGCTCCACAGGGTTCGGAAACACCATATATTTT. It codes for CASSSTGFGNTIYF.

The genes are TRBV5-8 and TRBJ2-3; possible D gene TRBD2, 5 bases. Trimming removed 4 bases from V and 2 bases from J, with 17 bases in between. Germline loops: CDR1 SGHTS, CDR2 YDEGEE. This CDR3 is built from 16 residues. The CDR3, as DNA: TGTGCCAGCAGCACGCGACTAACGACAATCACAGATACGCAGTATTTT. Protein sequence: CASSTRLTTITDTQYF.

V gene TRBV6-4 combines with J gene TRBJ1-1; maybe TRBD1 (6 bases). The germline gives CDR1 MRHNA, CDR2 SNTAGT. V lost 7 bases and J 0 bases, leaving 9 bases between the germline ends. CDR3 length: 13 residues. The CDR3 DNA sequence: TGTGCCAGCAAAGACAGGCTGAACACTGAAGCTTTCTTT. It encodes CASKDRLNTEAFF.

The chain combines TRBV5-1 with TRBJ1-3; possible D gene TRBD1, 5 bases. The CDR3 extends over 16 amino acids. CDR1 SGHRS and CDR2 YFSETQ come from the germline V gene. Trimming took 5 bases from V and 0 from J, leaving 15 bases between them. The CDR3 nucleotides read TGCGCCAGCAGTTCGGCCTCAGGGTTCTCTGGAAACACCATATATTTT. This translates into CASSSASGFSGNTIYF.

This clone was detected only a few times. V gene TRBV6-1 combines with J gene TRBJ1-2, with a weak D call TRBD1 (6 bases). The germline CDR1 and CDR2 sequences are MNHNS and SASEGT. V lost 3 bases, J lost 1 base, and 18 bases lay in between. This CDR3 is built from 17 residues. In DNA form, the CDR3 reads TGTGCCAGCAGTGACTTATCCGGGACAACTGGTAACTATGGCTACACCTTC. Translated, it gives CASSDLSGTTGNYGYTF.

V and J are TRBV6-5 and TRBJ1-1; 7 bases are shared with TRBD1. The ends lost 7 bases at V and 2 bases at J; junction bases unmatched: 10. Germline lookup yields CDR1 MNHEY and CDR2 SVGAGI. CDR3 length: 15 amino acids. CDR3 amino acids: CASIKTGRINTEAFF. CDR3 DNA: TGTGCCAGCATTAAGACAGGGAGGATAAACACTGAAGCTTTCTTT.

This sequence joins TRBV19 and TRBJ2-4, with 7 bases matching TRBD1. Germline V gives CDR1 LNHDA, CDR2 SQIVND (reference sequence). This CDR3 has 15 residues. The V gene end was trimmed by 8 bases and the J gene end by 5 bases; junction bases not matched to a gene: 12. CDR3 residues: CASGTFSGTENIQYF. DNA for the CDR3: TGTGCCAGTGGGACCTTTTCCGGGACAGAAAACATTCAGTACTTC.

The rearrangement uses TRBV5-1 and TRBJ1-3; 8 nucleotides agree with TRBD1. This CDR3 spans 16 amino acids. Germline V gene sequence: CDR1 SGHRS, CDR2 YFSETQ. J gave up 2 bases and V 4 bases, and 8 bases lay outside the gene matches. Here the CDR3 DNA reads TGCGCCAGCAGCCAAGCAGGGGGCCTGCCTGGAAACACCATATATTTT. Protein product: CASSQAGGLPGNTIYF.

This clone was seen a few times. V and J are TRBV2 and TRBJ2-7; D gene uncertain. The CDR3 is 12 residues long. Germline assignment: CDR1 SNHLY and CDR2 FYNNEI. The V end lost 6 bases, the J end lost 0 bases, and 6 bases lay between the germline ends. As DNA, the CDR3 is TGTGCCAGCAGACAGAACTCCTACGAGCAGTACTTC. Protein sequence: CASRQNSYEQYF.

This chain joins TRBV5-5 and TRBJ1-5; 7 nucleotides agree with TRBD1. The CDR3 has 18 residues. V was clipped by 0 bases and J by 4 bases; unmatched bases: 13. From germline, CDR1 is SGHKS and CDR2 YYEKEE (reference sequence). The CDR3 region has the DNA TGTGCCAGCAGCTTGGTCCCCGGGACAGCCGTTCGTAATCAGCCCCAGCATTTT. This encodes CASSLVPGTAVRNQPQHF.

This chain uses TRBV19 with TRBJ2-1; a weak D match, TRBD2 (7 bases). This CDR3 has 13 amino acids. V was clipped by 5 bases and J by 7 bases, with 12 bases between them. The V gene's germline CDR1 is LNHDA and CDR2 SQIVND (reference sequence). CDR3 coding DNA: TGTGCCAGTAGTTCCGGGGGGCGGAATGAGCAGTTCTTC. Its protein product is CASSSGGRNEQFF. Looking up the rest from reference TRBV19 and TRBJ2-1 gives the full variable domain: DGGITQSPKYLFRKEGQNVTLSCEQNLNHDAMYWYRQDPGQGLRLIYYSQIVNDFQKGDIAEGYSVSREKKESFPLTVTSAQKNPTAFYLCASSSGGRNEQFFGPGTRLTVL.

The chain uses TRBV7-9 and TRBJ2-3; no clear D gene. Between the trimmed V and J ends, which lost 3 bases and 4 bases, there was a span of 5 bases. This CDR3 is built from 12 residues. The germline CDR1 and CDR2 sequences are SEHNR and FQNEAQ (reference sequence). CDR3 region: CASSLRADTQYF. The CDR3, as DNA: TGTGCCAGCAGCTTGCGTGCAGATACGCAGTATTTT.

The V and J genes are TRBV9 and TRBJ2-6, with 10 nucleotides matching TRBD1. After removal of 2 bases from V and 3 bases from J, the junction contained 8 bases not matched to a gene. This CDR3 region has 18 residues. Looked up from germline, CDR1 is SGDLS and CDR2 is YYNGEE. The CDR3 coding sequence is TGTGCCAGCAGCGTTTCCGGGACAGGGGCGGATGGGGCCAACGTCCTGACTTTC. This sequence encodes CASSVSGTGADGANVLTF. Drawing the rest from reference TRBV9 and TRBJ2-6, the complete variable domain is DSGVTQTPKHLITATGQRVTLRCSPRSGDLSVYWYQQSLDQGLQFLIQYYNGEERAKGNILERFSAQQFPDLHSELNLSSLELGDSALYFCASSVSGTGADGANVLTFGAGSRLTVL.

This clone was seen only a few times. The V and J genes are TRBV12-3 or TRBV12-4 and TRBJ1-5; TRBD1 might be the D (5 bases). This CDR3 contains 13 residues. The V end was cut by 6 bases, the J end by 1 base, with 7 bases between. CDR3 sequence: CASRGVSNQPQHF. The DNA for the CDR3 is TGTGCCAGCAGAGGGGTCAGCAATCAGCCCCAGCATTTT.

The table lists this clone with a few counts. The chain uses TRBV19 and TRBJ1-1; D not certain. V gave up 3 bases and J gave up 4 bases, with 15 bases separating them. Germline CDR1 reads LNHDA; CDR2 reads SQIVND (reference sequence). This CDR3 region has 15 residues. Here the CDR3 reads CASSIFGWAGTEAFF. The CDR3 region has the DNA TGTGCCAGTAGTATCTTCGGTTGGGCTGGCACTGAAGCTTTCTTT.

This chain links TRBV19 with TRBJ1-2; 8 bases are shared with TRBD1. The CDR3 runs to 12 residues. The trim removed 4 bases at V and 8 bases at J, leaving 3 bases unmatched. The germline V gene has CDR1 LNHDA and CDR2 SQIVND (reference sequence). The DNA for the CDR3 is TGTGCCAGTAGTAACCGGGACAGGGGCTACACCTTC. It translates to CASSNRDRGYTF.

This chain uses TRBV5-1 with TRBJ1-3, with TRBD1 matching 11 bases. J gave up 2 bases and V 0 bases, and 1 base lay outside the gene matches. CDR1 and CDR2 (germline): SGHRS, YFSETQ. This CDR3 contains 16 residues. The CDR3, as DNA: TGCGCCAGCAGCTTGGAGGGACAGGGGGCTGGAAACACCATATATTTT. Its protein product is CASSLEGQGAGNTIYF.